These 8 T cell receptor beta chains originate from one sample sequenced in a study of T-cell reconstitution after alpha-beta-depleted transplantation in children. Unique molecular identifiers were incorporated into the prepared TCRbeta library. Each CDR3 protein is one row after TCRdb ran MiXCR on the PCR reads. The sample has 90,000 to 130,000 distinct CDR3 sequences, approximately 6% seen once. This specimen consisted of PBMCs, mostly from graft donor cells, obtained 360 days after TCRalphabeta/CD19-depleted stem cell transplant. Receptors originate from a male patient aged 2-9 years who had a stem cell transplant for acute lymphoblastic leukemia, so the T cells may come from the graft donor.

This clonotype was observed a few times. This chain uses TRBV18 with TRBJ2-7; tentatively, D is TRBD2 (7 bases). Trimming took 6 bases from V and 2 from J, leaving 23 bases between them. The germline CDR1 and CDR2 sequences are KGHSH and LQKENI. This CDR3 is 17 amino acids long. The CDR3 loop reads CASSNPLRGGVPYEQYF. As DNA, the CDR3 is TGTGCCAGCTCCAACCCACTGAGGGGGGGAGTCCCCTACGAGCAGTACTTC.

This clonotype was counted ten times or more. The CDR3 nucleotides read TGTGCCAGCAGCGTAGGGGGGGGGCGCGTGGAGACCCAGTACTTC. Translating gives CASSVGGGRVETQYF. This chain links TRBV9 with TRBJ2-5; perhaps TRBD2 as D (7 bases). The CDR3 is made up of 15 amino acids. Germline V gene lookup returns CDR1 SGDLS and CDR2 YYNGEE. Trimming left V 0 bases short and J 5 bases short, with 14 bases between.

This clonotype was seen repeatedly, ten times or more. V is TRBV11-2 and J is TRBJ2-5; D possibly corresponds to TRBD2 (6 bases). CDR1 and CDR2 from the germline V gene are SGHAT and FQNNGV. CDR3 length equals 16 residues. Trimming shortened V by 4 bases and J by 4 bases, and 19 bases separated the two germline ends. The CDR3 coding sequence is TGTGCCAGCAGCTCGAATTCCGGGACTCGGAGAGAGACCCAGTACTTC. Residues: CASSSNSGTRRETQYF. The full variable domain, rest sourced from reference TRBV11-2 and TRBJ2-5, is EAGVAQSPRYKIIEKRQSVAFWCNPISGHATLYWYQQILGQGPKLLIQFQNNGVVDDSQLPKDRFSAERLKGVDSTLKIQPAKLEDSAVYLCASSSNSGTRRETQYFGPGTRLLVL.

This clonotype was recorded at least ten times. The CDR3 loop is CSVEDRGDRGTGELFF. CDR3 DNA sequence: TGCAGCGTTGAAGATAGGGGCGACAGGGGCACCGGGGAGCTGTTTTTT. This chain connects TRBV29-1 to TRBJ2-2; 8 nucleotides match TRBD1. Germline loops: CDR1 SQVTM, CDR2 ANQGSEA. This CDR3 comprises 16 residues. The trim removed 0 bases at V and 4 bases at J, leaving 7 bases unmatched.

V usage is TRBV12-3 or TRBV12-4 and J usage is TRBJ2-3, with no clear D. The V end lost 5 bases, the J end lost 0 bases, and 9 bases lay between the germline ends. CDR3 length: 14 amino acids. Here the CDR3 reads CASSLTASTDTQYF. In nucleotides, the CDR3 is TGTGCCAGCAGTCTGACGGCTAGCACAGATACGCAGTATTTT.

Points on this clonotype: A much larger clone lies a single base off, so this may be a read error. The chain uses TRBV25-1 and TRBJ2-5; TRBD1 might be the D (7 bases). Between the trimmed V and J ends, which lost 7 bases and 5 bases, there was a span of 14 bases. The germline V gene has CDR1 MGHDK and CDR2 SYGVNS. There are 13 residues in the CDR3. CDR3 loop: CASILAGGETQYF. The DNA for the CDR3 is TGTGCCAGCATTCTAGCAGGGGGGGAGACCCAGTACTTC.

This clonotype has at least ten counts. The J gene is TRBJ1-2, the V gene TRBV29-1; D is unclear. CDR3 size: 13 residues. With 1 base removed from V and 4 bases from J, the gap between germline ends came to 10 bases. Per germline, CDR1 SQVTM and CDR2 ANQGSEA. The CDR3 region is CSVEARGRYGYTF. CDR3 coding DNA: TGCAGCGTTGAAGCACGCGGCCGCTATGGCTACACCTTC.

In this sample, this clonotype turned up many times. The chain recombines TRBV11-1 with TRBJ2-5, with 9 bases fitting TRBD2. Germline V gene sequence: CDR1 SGHAT, CDR2 FQDESV (reference sequence). V lost 5 bases, J lost 0 bases, and 13 bases stayed unmatched. The CDR3 totals 18 residues. CDR3 in amino acids: CASSPRLAESLYQETQYF. The CDR3 DNA sequence: TGTGCCAGCAGCCCTCGACTAGCGGAGTCCCTGTACCAAGAGACCCAGTACTTC. The full variable domain, its missing parts supplied by reference TRBV11-1 and TRBJ2-5, is EAEVAQSPRYKITEKSQAVAFWCDPISGHATLYWYRQILGQGPELLVQFQDESVVDDSQLPKDRFSAERLKGVDSTLKIQPAELGDSAMYLCASSPRLAESLYQETQYFGPGTRLLVL.